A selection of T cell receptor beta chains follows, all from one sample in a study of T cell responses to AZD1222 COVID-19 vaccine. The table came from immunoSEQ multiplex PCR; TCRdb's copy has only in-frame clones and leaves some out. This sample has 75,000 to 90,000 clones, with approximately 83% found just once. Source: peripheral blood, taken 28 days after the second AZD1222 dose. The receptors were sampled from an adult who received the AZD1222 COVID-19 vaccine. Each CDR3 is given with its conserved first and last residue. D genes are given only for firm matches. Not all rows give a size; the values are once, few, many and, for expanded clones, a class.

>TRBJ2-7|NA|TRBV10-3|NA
TGTGCCATCAGGGGGGACTCTGGGGGCGACGAGCAGTACTTC
CAIRGDSGGDEQYF
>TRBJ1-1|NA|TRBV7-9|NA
TGTGCCAGCAGCCAACAGGCCCTCACTGAAGCTTTCTTT
CASSQQALTEAFF
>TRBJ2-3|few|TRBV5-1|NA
TGCGCCAGCAGCTTGTTTGGACAACCGAGAGATACGCAGTATTTT
CASSLFGQPRDTQYF
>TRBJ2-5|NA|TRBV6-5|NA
TGTGCCAGCAGTTACTTGACGGATTCGGGCAGGACCCAGTACTTC
CASSYLTDSGRTQYF
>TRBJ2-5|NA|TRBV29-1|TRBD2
TGCAGCGCTAATCTGGGACTAAAAAAAGAGACCCAGTACTTC
CSANLGLKKETQYF
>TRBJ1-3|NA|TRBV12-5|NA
TGTGCTAGTGGTTTGGAGGGATCGGACACCATATATTTT
CASGLEGSDTIYF
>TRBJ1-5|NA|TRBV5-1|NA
TGCGCCAGCAGCGTCGGGACAAATAGCAATCAGCCCCAGCATTTT
CASSVGTNSNQPQHF
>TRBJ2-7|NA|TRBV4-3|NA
TGCGCCAGCAGCCAAGATAGGGCCTCCTACGAGCAGTACTTC
CASSQDRASYEQYF
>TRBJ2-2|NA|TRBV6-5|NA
TGTGCCAGCAGTTATAGGGTTACCGGGGAGCTGTTTTTT
CASSYRVTGELFF
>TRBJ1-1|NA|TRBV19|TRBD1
TGTGCCAGTAGTCCATCCAGGACAGGGGGCGAAGCTTTCTTT
CASSPSRTGGEAFF
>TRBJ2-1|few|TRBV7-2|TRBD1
TGTGCCAGCAGCTTAGGAGCAGGGGGAGTCGGGTCCTACAATGAGCAGTTCTTC
CASSLGAGGVGSYNEQFF
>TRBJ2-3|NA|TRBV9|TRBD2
TGTGCCAGCAGCGTAGGACTAGCGGGGCTCACAGATACGCAGTATTTT
CASSVGLAGLTDTQYF
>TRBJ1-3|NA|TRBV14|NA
TGTGCCAGCAGCCAAGACTTGGCTGGAAACACCATATATTTT
CASSQDLAGNTIYF
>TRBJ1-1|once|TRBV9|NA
TGTGCCAGCAGCGTAGCGCCTAACACTGAAGCTTTCTTT
CASSVAPNTEAFF
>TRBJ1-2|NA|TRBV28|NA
TGTGCCAGCAGTTTCGAATCAGGGGACTATGGCTACACCTTC
CASSFESGDYGYTF
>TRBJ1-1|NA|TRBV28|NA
TGTGCCAGCAGTTTTAATCGTCAGGGGAAGTTTGTAGCTTTCTTT
CASSFNRQGKFVAFF
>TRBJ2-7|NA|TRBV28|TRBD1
TGTGCCAGCACTGAGGACAGGAGCGAGCAGTACTTC
CASTEDRSEQYF
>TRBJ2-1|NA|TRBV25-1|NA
TGTGCCAGCAGTGGATTGGCAGCTCGCAATGAGCAGTTCTTC
CASSGLAARNEQFF
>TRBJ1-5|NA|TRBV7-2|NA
TGTGCCAGCAGCTTAGGAGTCAGGAATAGCAATCAGCCCCAGCATTTT
CASSLGVRNSNQPQHF
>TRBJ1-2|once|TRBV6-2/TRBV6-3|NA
TGTGCCAGCAGTTACGCGGGAATATATGGCTACACCTTC
CASSYAGIYGYTF
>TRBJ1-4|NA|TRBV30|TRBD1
TGTGCCTGGAGCCCGGGACAGAATAATGAAAAACTGTTTTTT
CAWSPGQNNEKLFF
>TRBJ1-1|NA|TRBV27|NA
TGTGCCAGCAGTGGGCGGGGGGGAAGCACTGAAGCTTTCTTT
CASSGRGGSTEAFF
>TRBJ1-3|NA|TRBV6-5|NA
TGTGCCAGCACCCTGACTGTCTCTGGAAACACCATATATTTT
CASTLTVSGNTIYF
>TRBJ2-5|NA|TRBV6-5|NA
TGTGCCAGCAGTCGGGACACTAAAGAGACCCAGTACTTC
CASSRDTKETQYF
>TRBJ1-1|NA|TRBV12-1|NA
TGTGCCAGCAGCTTTGGGATTCCTCAAGCTTTCTTT
CASSFGIPQAFF
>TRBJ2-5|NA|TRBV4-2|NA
TGTGCCAGCAGCCAAGTGGGGGGCGCGTTTGAGACCCAGTACTTC
CASSQVGGAFETQYF
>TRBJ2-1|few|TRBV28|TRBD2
TGTGCCAGCAGTTTCATTCGACTAGCGGGAGTTTATGAGCAGTTCTTC
CASSFIRLAGVYEQFF
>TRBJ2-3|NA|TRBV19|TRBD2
TGTGCCAGTACCGACTTGCGGGAGGATGGGGATACGCAGTATTTT
CASTDLREDGDTQYF
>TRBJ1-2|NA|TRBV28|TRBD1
TGTGCCAGCAGTTTATTAACTCGGACAGGGGGGCATGGCTACACCTTC
CASSLLTRTGGHGYTF
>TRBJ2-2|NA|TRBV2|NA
TGTGCCAGCAGTCCCGGACTAACGTCGTGGAACACCGGGGAGCTGTTTTTT
CASSPGLTSWNTGELFF
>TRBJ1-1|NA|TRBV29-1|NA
TGCAGCGGAGGCGGACAGTTGAACACTGAAGCTTTCTTT
CSGGGQLNTEAFF
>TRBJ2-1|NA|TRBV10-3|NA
TGTGCCATCAGTCCGGGGCCTAAAATCAATGAGCAGTTCTTC
CAISPGPKINEQFF
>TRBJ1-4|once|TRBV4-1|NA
TGCGCCAGCAGCCAAGTACAGGGTCCTAATGAAAAACTGTTTTTT
CASSQVQGPNEKLFF